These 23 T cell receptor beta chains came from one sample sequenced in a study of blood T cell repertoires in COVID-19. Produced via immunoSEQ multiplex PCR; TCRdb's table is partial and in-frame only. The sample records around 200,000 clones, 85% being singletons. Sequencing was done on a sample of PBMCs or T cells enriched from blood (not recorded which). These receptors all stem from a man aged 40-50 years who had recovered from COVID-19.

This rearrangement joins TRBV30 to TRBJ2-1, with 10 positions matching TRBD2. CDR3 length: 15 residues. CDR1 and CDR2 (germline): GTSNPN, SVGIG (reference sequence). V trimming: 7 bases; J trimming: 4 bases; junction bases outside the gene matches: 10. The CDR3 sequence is CAFAPSGRVYNEQFF. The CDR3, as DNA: TGTGCCTTTGCCCCCAGCGGGAGGGTTTACAATGAGCAGTTCTTC.

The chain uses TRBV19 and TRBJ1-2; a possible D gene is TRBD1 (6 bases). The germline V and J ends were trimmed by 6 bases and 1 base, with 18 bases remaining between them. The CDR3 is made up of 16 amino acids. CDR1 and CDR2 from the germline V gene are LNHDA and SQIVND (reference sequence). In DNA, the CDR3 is TGTGCCAGTAGCAGACCAGGGGCCGATGGTAACTATGGCTACACCTTC. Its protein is CASSRPGADGNYGYTF.

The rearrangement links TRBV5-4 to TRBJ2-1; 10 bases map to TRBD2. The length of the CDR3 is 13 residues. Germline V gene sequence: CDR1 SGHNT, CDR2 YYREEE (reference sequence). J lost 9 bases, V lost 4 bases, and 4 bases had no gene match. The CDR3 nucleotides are TGTGCCAGCAGCCCCGCTAGCGGGAGTGAGCAGTTCTTC. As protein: CASSPASGSEQFF.

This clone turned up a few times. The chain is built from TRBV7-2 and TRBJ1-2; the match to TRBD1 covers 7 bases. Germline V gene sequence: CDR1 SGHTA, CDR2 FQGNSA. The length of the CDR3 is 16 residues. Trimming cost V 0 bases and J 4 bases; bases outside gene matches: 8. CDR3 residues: CASSLAGGGKVYGYTF. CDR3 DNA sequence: TGTGCCAGCAGCTTAGCAGGGGGCGGGAAGGTCTATGGCTACACCTTC.

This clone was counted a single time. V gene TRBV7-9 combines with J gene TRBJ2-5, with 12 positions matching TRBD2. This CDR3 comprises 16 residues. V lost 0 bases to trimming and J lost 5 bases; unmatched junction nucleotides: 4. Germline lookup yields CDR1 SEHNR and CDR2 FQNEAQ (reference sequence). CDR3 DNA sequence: TGTGCCAGCAGCTTAGCGACTAGCGGGAGCTATGAGACCCAGTACTTC. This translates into CASSLATSGSYETQYF.

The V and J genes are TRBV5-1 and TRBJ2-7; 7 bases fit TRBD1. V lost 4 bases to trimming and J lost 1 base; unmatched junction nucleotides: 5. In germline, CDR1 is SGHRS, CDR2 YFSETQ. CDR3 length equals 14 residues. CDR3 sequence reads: CASSPDRDSYEQYF. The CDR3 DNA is TGCGCCAGCAGCCCAGACAGGGATTCCTACGAGCAGTACTTC.

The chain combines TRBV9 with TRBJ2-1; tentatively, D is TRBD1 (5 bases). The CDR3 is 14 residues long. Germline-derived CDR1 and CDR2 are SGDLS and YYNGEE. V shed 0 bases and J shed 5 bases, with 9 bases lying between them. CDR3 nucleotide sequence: TGTGCCAGCAGCGTAGGGGGCCGAGACAATGAGCAGTTCTTC. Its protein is CASSVGGRDNEQFF.

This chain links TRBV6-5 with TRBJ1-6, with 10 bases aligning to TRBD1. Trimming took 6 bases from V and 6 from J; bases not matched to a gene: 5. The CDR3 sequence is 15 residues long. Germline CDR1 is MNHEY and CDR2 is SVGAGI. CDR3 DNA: TGTGCCAGCAGCGGGGACAGGGGAACTAATTCACCCCTCCACTTT. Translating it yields CASSGDRGTNSPLHF.

The CDR3 DNA follows: TGCGCCAGCAGCTTGGGTCCTAGCGGGTTCCAAGAGACCCAGTACTTC. Translated: CASSLGPSGFQETQYF. The chain links TRBV5-1 to TRBJ2-5; 8 nucleotides agree with TRBD2. Trimming took 0 bases from V and 1 from J; bases not matched to a gene: 5. Germline V gene sequence: CDR1 SGHRS, CDR2 YFSETQ. The CDR3 extends over 16 amino acids.

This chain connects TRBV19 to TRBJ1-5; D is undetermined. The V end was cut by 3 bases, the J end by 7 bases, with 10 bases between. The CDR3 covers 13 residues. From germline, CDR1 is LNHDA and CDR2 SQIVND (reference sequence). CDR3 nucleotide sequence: TGTGCCAGTAGTATGGAGAGGAGGCAGCCCCAGCATTTT. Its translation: CASSMERRQPQHF.

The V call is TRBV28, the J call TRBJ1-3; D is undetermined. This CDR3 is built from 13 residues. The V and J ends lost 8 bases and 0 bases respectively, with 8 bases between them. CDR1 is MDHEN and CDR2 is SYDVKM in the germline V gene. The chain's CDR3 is CASLKSSGNTIYF. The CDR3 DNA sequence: TGTGCCAGCCTCAAGAGCTCTGGAAACACCATATATTTT.

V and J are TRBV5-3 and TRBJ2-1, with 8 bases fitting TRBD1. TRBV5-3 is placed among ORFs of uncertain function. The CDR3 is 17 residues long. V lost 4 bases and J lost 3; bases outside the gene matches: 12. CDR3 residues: CARSASTGDQGYNEQFF. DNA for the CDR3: TGTGCCAGAAGCGCCTCGACAGGGGATCAGGGCTACAATGAGCAGTTCTTC.

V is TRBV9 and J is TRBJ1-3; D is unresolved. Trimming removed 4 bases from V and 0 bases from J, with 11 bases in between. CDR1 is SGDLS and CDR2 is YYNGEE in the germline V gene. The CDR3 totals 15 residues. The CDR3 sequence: CASSLAGSSGNTIYF. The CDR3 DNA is TGTGCCAGCAGCCTTGCAGGAAGCTCTGGAAACACCATATATTTT.

CDR3 nucleotide sequence: TGCGCCAGCAGCCTGGACGCAGGAAACTATGGCTACACCTTC. It is translated as CASSLDAGNYGYTF. The chain has TRBV5-1 and TRBJ1-2; D not resolved. Trimming cost V 4 bases and J 2 bases, with 12 bases left between them. The CDR3 is 14 residues long. Per germline, CDR1 SGHRS and CDR2 YFSETQ.

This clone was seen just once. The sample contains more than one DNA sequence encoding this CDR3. CDR3 sequence (DNA): TGCGCCAGCAGCTTGGACAGGGCCACCTACGAGCAGTACTTC. Its protein product is CASSLDRATYEQYF. The gene calls are TRBV5-1 and TRBJ2-7, with D tentatively TRBD1 (6 bases). This CDR3 comprises 14 residues. Germline V gene sequence: CDR1 SGHRS, CDR2 YFSETQ. Trimming removed 0 bases from V and 2 bases from J, with 9 bases in between.

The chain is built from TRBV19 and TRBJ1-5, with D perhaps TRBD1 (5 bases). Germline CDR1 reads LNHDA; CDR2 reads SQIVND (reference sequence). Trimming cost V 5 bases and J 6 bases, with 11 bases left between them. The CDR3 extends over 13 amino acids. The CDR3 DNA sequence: TGTGCCAGTAGTCGGGACGGGGGTCAGCCCCAGCATTTT. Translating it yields CASSRDGGQPQHF.

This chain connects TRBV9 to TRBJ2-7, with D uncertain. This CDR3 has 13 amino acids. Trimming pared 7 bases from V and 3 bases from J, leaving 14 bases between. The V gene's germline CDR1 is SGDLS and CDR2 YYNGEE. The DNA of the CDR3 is TGTGCCAGCTCGGAGACCCCGAACTACGAGCAGTACTTC. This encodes CASSETPNYEQYF.

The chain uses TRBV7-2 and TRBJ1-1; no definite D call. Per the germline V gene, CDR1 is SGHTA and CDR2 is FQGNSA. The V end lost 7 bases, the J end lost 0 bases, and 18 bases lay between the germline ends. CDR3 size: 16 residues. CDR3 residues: CASNHFTPRVNTEAFF. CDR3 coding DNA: TGTGCCAGCAACCACTTCACACCCCGGGTGAACACTGAAGCTTTCTTT.

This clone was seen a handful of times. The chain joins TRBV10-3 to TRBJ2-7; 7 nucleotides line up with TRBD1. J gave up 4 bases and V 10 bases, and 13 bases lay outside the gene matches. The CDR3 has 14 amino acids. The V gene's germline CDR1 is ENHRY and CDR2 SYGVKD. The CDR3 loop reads CATREPGQTYEQYF. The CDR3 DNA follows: TGTGCCACTAGAGAGCCGGGACAGACATACGAGCAGTACTTC.

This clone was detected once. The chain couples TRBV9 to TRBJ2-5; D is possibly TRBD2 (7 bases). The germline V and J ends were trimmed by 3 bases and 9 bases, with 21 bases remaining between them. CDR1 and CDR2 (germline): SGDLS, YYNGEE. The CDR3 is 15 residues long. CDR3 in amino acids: CASSAGGLGGEAQYF. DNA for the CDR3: TGTGCCAGCAGCGCCGGGGGGCTAGGAGGTGAGGCCCAGTACTTC. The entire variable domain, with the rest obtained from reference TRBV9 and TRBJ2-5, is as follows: DSGVTQTPKHLITATGQRVTLRCSPRSGDLSVYWYQQSLDQGLQFLIQYYNGEERAKGNILERFSAQQFPDLHSELNLSSLELGDSALYFCASSAGGLGGEAQYFGPGTRLLVL.

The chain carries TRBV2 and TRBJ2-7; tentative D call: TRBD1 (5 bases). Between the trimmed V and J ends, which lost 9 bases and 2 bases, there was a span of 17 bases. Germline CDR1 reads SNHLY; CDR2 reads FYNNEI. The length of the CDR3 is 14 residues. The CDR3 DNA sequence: TGTGCCAGTAAGACAGCTCAGACGACCTACGAGCAGTACTTC. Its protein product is CASKTAQTTYEQYF. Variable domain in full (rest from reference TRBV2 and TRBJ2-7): EPEVTQTPSHQVTQMGQEVILRCVPISNHLYFYWYRQILGQKVEFLVSFYNNEISEKSEIFDDQFSVERPDGSNFTLKIRSTKLEDSAMYFCASKTAQTTYEQYFGPGTRLTVT.

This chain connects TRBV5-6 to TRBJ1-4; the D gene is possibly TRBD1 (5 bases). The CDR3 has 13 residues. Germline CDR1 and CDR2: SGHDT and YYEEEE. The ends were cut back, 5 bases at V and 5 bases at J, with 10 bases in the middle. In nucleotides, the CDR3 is TGTGCCAGCAGACGACAGTCAAATGAAAAACTGTTTTTT. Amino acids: CASRRQSNEKLFF.

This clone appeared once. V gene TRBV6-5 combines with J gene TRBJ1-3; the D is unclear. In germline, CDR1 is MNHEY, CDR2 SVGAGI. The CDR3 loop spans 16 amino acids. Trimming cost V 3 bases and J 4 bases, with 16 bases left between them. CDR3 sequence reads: CASSYSSDGRGNTIYF. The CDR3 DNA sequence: TGTGCCAGCAGTTATTCCTCCGACGGGAGGGGAAACACCATATATTTT.